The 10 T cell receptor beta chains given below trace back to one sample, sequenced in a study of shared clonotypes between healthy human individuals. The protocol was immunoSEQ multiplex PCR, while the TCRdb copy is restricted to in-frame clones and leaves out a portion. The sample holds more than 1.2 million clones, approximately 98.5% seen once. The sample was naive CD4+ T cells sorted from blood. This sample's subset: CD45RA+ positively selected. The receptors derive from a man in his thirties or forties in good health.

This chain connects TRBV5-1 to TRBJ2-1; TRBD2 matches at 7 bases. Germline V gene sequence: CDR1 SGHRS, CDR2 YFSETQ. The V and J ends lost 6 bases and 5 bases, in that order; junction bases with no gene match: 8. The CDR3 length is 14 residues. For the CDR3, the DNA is TGCGCCAGCACCGAACCGGGGGGAGACAATGAGCAGTTCTTC. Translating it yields CASTEPGGDNEQFF.

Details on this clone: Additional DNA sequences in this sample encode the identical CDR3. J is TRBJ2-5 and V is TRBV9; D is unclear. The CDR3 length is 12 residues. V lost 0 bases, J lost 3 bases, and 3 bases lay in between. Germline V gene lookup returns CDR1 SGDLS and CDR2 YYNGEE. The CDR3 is CASSVGEETQYF. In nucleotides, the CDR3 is TGTGCCAGCAGCGTAGGCGAAGAGACCCAGTACTTC.

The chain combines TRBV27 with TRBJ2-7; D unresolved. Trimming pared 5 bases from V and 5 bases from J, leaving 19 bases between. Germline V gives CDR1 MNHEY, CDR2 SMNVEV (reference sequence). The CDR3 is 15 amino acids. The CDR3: CASSPWESRSHEQYF. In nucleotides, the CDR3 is TGTGCCAGCAGTCCTTGGGAATCCCGGAGCCACGAGCAGTACTTC.

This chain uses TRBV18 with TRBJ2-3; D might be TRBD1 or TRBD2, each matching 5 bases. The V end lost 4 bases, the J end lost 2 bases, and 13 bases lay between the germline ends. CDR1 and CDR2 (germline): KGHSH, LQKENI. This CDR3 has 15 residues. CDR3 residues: CASSLSSGTTDTQYF. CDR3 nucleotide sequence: TGTGCCAGCTCACTGAGTAGTGGGACCACAGATACGCAGTATTTT.

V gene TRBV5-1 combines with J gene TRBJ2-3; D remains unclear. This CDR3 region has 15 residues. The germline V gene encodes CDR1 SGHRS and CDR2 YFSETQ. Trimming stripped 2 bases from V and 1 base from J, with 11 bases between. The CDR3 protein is CASSLPGSGTDTQYF. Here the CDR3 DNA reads TGCGCCAGCAGCTTACCAGGATCAGGCACAGATACGCAGTATTTT.

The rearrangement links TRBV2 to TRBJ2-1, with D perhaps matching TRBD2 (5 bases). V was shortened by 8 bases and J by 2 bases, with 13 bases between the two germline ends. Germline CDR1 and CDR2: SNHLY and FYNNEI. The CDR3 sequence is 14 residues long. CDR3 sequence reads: CASLMGSAYNEQFF. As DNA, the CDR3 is TGTGCCAGCCTGATGGGGAGCGCCTACAATGAGCAGTTCTTC.

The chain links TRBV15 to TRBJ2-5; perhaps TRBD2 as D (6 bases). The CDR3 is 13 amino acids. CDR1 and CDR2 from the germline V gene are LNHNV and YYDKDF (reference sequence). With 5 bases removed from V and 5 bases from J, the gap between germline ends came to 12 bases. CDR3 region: CATSALATETQYF. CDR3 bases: TGTGCCACCAGCGCTCTAGCGACGGAGACCCAGTACTTC.

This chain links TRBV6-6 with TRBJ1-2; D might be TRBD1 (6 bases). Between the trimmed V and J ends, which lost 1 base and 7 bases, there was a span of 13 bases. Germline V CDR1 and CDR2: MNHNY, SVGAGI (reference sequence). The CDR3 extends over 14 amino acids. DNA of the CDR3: TGTGCCAGCAGTTACTTAACACAGGGAGCTGGCTACACCTTC. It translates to CASSYLTQGAGYTF.

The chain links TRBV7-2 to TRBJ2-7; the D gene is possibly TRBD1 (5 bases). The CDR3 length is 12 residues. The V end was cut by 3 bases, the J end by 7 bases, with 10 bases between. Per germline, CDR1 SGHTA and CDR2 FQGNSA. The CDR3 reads CASSFLGQEQYF. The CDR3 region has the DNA TGTGCCAGCAGCTTCCTGGGGCAAGAGCAGTACTTC.

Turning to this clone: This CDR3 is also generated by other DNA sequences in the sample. The DNA of the CDR3 is TGTGCCAGCAGGACTAGTGGGGCCAACGTCCTGACTTTC. Amino acid sequence: CASRTSGANVLTF. The rearrangement joins TRBV28 to TRBJ2-6; possible D gene TRBD2, 6 bases. Germline V gives CDR1 MDHEN, CDR2 SYDVKM. This CDR3 has 13 amino acids. V was pared by 6 bases and J by 3 bases, with 6 bases between.